The T cell receptor (beta chain) described here comes from a study of T cell clonotyping in hematopoietic cell transplantation. Regarding the study as a whole: Higher Inverse Simpson Index values in graft donor and pretransplant recipient predicted broader posttransplant TCR diversity. Few recipient clonotypes overlapped donors; over 95% were de novo at given depth.

The V end lost 0 bases, the J end lost 1 base, and 10 bases lay between the germline ends. Germline V gene lookup returns CDR1 LNHNV and CDR2 YYDKDF (reference sequence). The CDR3 is 15 residues long. Assay: immunoSEQ multiplex PCR; the TCRdb copy retains only in-frame clones and omits some. The table has 4,000 to 6,000 clones, around 94% seen once. Of note for this clone: Its antigen remains unknown.

The sequence was obtained from a male patient between 60 and 69 years old who had an allogeneic stem cell transplant from a related donor, so the T cells may come from the graft donor. Some clones in this sample may be carry-over from other donors' samples. The specimen was PBMCs, collected 180 days after allogeneic stem cell transplant. The chain uses TRBV15 and TRBJ2-7; the D call may be TRBD1 or TRBD2 (5 bases each). This chain's CDR3 is CATSRDRERSYEQYF. The CDR3 DNA reads TGTGCCACCAGCAGAGACAGGGAGAGATCCTACGAGCAGTACTTC.